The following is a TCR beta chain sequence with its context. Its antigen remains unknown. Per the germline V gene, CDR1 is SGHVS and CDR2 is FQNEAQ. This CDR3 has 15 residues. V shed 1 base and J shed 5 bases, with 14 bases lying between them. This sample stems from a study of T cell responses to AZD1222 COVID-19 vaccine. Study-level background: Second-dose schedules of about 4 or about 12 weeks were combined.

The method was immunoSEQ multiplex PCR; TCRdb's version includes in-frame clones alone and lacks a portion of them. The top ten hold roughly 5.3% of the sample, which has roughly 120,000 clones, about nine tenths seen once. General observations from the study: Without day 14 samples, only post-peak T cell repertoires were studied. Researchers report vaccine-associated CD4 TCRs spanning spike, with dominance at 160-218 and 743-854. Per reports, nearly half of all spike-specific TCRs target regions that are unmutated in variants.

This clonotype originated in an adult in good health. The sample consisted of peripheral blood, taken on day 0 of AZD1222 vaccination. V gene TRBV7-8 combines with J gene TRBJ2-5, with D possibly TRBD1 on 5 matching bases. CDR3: CASSLGGARDETQYF. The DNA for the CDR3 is TGTGCCAGCAGCTTAGGTGGGGCGCGAGATGAGACCCAGTACTTC.